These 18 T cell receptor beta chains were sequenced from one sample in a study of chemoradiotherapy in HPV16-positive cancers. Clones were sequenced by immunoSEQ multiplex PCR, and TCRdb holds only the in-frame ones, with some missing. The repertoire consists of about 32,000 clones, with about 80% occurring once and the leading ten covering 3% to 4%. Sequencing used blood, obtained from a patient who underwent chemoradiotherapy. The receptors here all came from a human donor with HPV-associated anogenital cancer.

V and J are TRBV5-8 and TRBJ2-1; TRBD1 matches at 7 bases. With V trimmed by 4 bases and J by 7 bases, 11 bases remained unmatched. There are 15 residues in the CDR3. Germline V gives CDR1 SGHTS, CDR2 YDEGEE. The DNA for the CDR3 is TGTGCCAGCAGCCGACCGACAGGGTGGAAGAATGAGCAGTTCTTC. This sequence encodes CASSRPTGWKNEQFF.

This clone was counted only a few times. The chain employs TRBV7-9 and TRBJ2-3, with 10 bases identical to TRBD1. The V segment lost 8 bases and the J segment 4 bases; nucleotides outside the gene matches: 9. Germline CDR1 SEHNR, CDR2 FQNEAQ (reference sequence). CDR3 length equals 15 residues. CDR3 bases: TGTGCCAGCGGTTCCGGGACAGGGGTGGCAGATACGCAGTATTTT. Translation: CASGSGTGVADTQYF. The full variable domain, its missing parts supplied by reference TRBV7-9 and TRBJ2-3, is DTGVSQNPRHKITKRGQNVTFRCDPISEHNRLYWYRQTLGQGPEFLTYFQNEAQLEKSRLLSDRFSAERPKGSFSTLEIQRTEQGDSAMYLCASGSGTGVADTQYFGPGTRLTVL.

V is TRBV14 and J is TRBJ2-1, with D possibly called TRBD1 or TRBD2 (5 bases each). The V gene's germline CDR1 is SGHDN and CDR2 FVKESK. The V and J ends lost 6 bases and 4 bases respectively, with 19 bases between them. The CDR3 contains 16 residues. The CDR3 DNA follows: TGTGCCAGCAGTTCGGCCGGGACCGCCACTTACAATGAGCAGTTCTTC. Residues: CASSSAGTATYNEQFF.

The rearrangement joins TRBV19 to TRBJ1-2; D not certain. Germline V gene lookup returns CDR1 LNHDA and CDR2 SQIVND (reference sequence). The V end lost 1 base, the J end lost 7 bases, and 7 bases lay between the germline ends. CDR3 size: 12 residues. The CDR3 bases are TGTGCCAGTAGTATAGGGAGTACTGGCTACACCTTC. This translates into CASSIGSTGYTF.

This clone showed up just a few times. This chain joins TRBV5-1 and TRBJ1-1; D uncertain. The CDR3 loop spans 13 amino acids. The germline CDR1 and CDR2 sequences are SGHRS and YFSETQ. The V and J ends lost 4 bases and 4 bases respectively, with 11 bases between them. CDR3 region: CASSGGDGTEAFF. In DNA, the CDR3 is TGCGCCAGCAGCGGAGGTGATGGCACTGAAGCTTTCTTT.

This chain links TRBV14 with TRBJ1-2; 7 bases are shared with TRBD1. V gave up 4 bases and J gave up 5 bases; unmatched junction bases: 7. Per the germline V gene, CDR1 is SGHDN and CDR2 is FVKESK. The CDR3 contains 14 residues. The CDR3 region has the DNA TGTGCCAGCAGCCCACAACAGGGGATATATGGCTACACCTTC. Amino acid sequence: CASSPQQGIYGYTF.

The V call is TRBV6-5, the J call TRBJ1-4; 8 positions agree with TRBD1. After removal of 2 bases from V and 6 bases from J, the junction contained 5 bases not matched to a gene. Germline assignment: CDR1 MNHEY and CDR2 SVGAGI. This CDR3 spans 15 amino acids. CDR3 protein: CASSYSGTGYEKLFF. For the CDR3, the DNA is TGTGCCAGCAGTTACAGCGGGACAGGCTATGAAAAACTGTTTTTT.

DNA of the CDR3: TGTGCCAGCAGCTTAGGGCAAAGGGAAGAGACCCAGTACTTC. Translation: CASSLGQREETQYF. The chain carries TRBV11-3 and TRBJ2-5; no clear D. Germline CDR1 reads SGHNT; CDR2 reads YENEEA. V lost 1 base to trimming and J lost 3 bases, with 9 bases between them. This CDR3 comprises 14 residues.

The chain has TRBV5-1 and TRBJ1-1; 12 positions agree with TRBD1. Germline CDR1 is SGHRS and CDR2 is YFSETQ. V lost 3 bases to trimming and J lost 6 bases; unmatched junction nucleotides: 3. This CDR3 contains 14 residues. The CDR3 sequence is CASSSGTGGSEAFF. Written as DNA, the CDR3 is TGCGCCAGCAGCTCCGGGACAGGGGGCTCTGAAGCTTTCTTT.

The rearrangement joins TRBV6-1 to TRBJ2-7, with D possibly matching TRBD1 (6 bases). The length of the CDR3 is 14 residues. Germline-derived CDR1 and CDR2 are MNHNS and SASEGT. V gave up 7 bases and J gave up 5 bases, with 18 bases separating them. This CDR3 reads CASIPGTTGNEQYF. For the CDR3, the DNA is TGTGCCAGCATCCCGGGGACCACAGGGAACGAGCAGTACTTC.

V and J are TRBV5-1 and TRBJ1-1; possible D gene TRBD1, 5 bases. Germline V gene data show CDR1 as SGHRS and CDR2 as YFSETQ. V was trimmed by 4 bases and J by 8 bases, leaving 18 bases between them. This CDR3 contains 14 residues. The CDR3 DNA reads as TGCGCCAGCAGCCCAGCAGGACAAAGGACGGAAGCTTTCTTT. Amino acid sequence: CASSPAGQRTEAFF.

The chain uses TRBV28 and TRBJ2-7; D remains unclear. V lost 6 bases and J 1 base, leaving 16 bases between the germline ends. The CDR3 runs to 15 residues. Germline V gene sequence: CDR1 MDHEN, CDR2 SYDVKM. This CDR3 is CASSPSFEQSYEQYF. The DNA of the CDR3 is TGTGCCAGCAGCCCCAGTTTTGAACAATCCTACGAGCAGTACTTC. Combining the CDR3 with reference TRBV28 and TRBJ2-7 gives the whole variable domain DVKVTQSSRYLVKRTGEKVFLECVQDMDHENMFWYRQDPGLGLRLIYFSYDVKMKEKGDIPEGYSVSREKKERFSLILESASTNQTSMYLCASSPSFEQSYEQYFGPGTRLTVT.

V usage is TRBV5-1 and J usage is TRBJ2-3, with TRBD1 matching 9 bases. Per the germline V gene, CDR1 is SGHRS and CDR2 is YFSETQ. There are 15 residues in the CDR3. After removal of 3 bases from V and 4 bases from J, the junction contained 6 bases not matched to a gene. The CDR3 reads CASSWRQGVADTQYF. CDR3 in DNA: TGCGCCAGCAGCTGGAGACAGGGGGTAGCAGATACGCAGTATTTT. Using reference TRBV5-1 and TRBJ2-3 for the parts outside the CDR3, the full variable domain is KAGVTQTPRYLIKTRGQQVTLSCSPISGHRSVSWYQQTPGQGLQFLFEYFSETQRNKGNFPGRFSGRQFSNSRSEMNVSTLELGDSALYLCASSWRQGVADTQYFGPGTRLTVL.

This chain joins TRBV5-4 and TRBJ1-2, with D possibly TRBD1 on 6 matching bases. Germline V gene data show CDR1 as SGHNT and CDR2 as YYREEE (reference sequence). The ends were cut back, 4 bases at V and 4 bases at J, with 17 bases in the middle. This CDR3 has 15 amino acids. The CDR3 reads CASSLGGDTLYGYTF. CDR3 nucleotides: TGTGCCAGCAGCCTGGGGGGGGACACCCTCTATGGCTACACCTTC.

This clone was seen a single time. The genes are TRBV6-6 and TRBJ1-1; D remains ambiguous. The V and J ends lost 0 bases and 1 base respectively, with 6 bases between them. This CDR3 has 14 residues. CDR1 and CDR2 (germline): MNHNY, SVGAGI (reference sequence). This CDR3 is CASSYSAENTEAFF. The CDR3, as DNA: TGTGCCAGCAGTTACTCTGCAGAGAACACTGAAGCTTTCTTT.

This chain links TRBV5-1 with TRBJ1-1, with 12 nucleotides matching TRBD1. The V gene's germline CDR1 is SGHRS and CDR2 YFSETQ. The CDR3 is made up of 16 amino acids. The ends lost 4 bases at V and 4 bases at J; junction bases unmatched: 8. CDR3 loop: CASSGDRGQEGTEAFF. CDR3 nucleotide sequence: TGCGCCAGCAGCGGGGACAGGGGGCAGGAGGGCACTGAAGCTTTCTTT.

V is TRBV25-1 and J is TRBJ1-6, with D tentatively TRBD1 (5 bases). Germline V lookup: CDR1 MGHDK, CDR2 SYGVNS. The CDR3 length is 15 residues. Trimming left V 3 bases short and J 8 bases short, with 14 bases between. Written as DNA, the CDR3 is TGTGCCAGCAGTGAGTCTGCAGGGAACCATTCACCCCTCCACTTT. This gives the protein CASSESAGNHSPLHF.

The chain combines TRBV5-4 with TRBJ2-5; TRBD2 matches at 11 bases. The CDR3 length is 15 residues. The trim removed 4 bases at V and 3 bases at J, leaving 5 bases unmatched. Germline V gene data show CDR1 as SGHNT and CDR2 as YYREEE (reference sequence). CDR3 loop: CASSPTSGTKETQYF. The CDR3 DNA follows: TGTGCCAGCAGCCCGACTAGCGGGACGAAAGAGACCCAGTACTTC.